This T cell receptor (beta chain) was obtained from a study of relationships among human T cell subsets. Overall study findings and caveats: The seven subsets showed no significant differences in gene usage or CDR3 length.

TCR alpha and beta CDR3s were amplified from mRNA by semiquantitative ARM-PCR. Exponential amplification used communal superprimers after tagged nested gene-specific primers in ARM-PCR. TCRdb called the multiplex PCR reads again in MiXCR, with one record for every CDR3 protein. The sample holds roughly 5,400 distinct CDR3 sequences, 55% to 75% seen once. Germline V CDR1 and CDR2: SNHLY, FYNNEI. With 8 bases clipped from V and 8 bases from J, the junction kept 7 bases outside the gene matches. The CDR3 extends over 12 amino acids. Worth noting for this clonotype: What it binds is not known.

CD8+ T cells were isolated by anti-CD4 multisort bead depletion, then anti-CD8 bead selection. The J gene is TRBJ1-2, the V gene TRBV2; TRBD1 aligns across 8 bases. Sequences were obtained from CD8+ T cells sorted from blood. This TCR derives from a man aged 40-50 years in good health. DNA for the CDR3: TGTGCCAGCCCTTTCAGGGGGCTCGGCTACACCTTC. This gives the protein CASPFRGLGYTF.